This TCR beta chain was sequenced during a study of T cell responses to AZD1222 COVID-19 vaccine. Trimming pared 6 bases from V and 8 bases from J, leaving 16 bases between. This CDR3 has 13 amino acids. Germline-derived CDR1 and CDR2 are MDHEN and SYDVKM. Assay used: immunoSEQ multiplex PCR; TCRdb lists only in-frame clones, some missing. The table includes around 50,000 clones, roughly 86% detected once. The material was peripheral blood, obtained on day 0 of AZD1222 vaccination. The TCR comes from an adult in good health. The J gene is TRBJ1-2, the V gene TRBV28; tentatively, D is TRBD1 (5 bases). The CDR3 bases are TGTGCCAGCAGGATACGGGGGGACGGGGGCTACACCTTC. Translating it yields CASRIRGDGGYTF.